One T cell receptor (beta chain) is described in this entry. The sample originates from a study of cytomegalovirus exposure and HLA in healthy donors. Whole-study context: Earlier findings included some 120 million unique TCR beta sequences obtained from 150 million to 200 million T cells. The study's early data release held about 85 million unique TCRs from HLA-typed donors.

Whereas donors were nominally healthy upon sampling, unrecorded immune exposures were probable. The CDR3 is 13 amino acids. V gave up 0 bases and J gave up 4 bases, with 7 bases separating them. The germline V gene has CDR1 SGHRS and CDR2 YFSETQ. Researchers ran the PCR with 60 Vbeta and 13 Jbeta primers. The assay was immunoSEQ multiplex PCR, and TCRdb's table has in-frame clones only and misses some. The sample has about 72,000 clones, 78% seen once; the top ten hold nearly 3.5%. The TCR sequence derives from a middle-aged man in good health and CMV-seronegative. The chain has TRBV5-1 and TRBJ1-2; possibly TRBD1 for D (5 bases). Material for sequencing was PBMCs. The CDR3 region has the DNA TGCGCCAGCAGCTTGGGGGGCGTCTATGGCTACACCTTC. It is translated as CASSLGGVYGYTF.